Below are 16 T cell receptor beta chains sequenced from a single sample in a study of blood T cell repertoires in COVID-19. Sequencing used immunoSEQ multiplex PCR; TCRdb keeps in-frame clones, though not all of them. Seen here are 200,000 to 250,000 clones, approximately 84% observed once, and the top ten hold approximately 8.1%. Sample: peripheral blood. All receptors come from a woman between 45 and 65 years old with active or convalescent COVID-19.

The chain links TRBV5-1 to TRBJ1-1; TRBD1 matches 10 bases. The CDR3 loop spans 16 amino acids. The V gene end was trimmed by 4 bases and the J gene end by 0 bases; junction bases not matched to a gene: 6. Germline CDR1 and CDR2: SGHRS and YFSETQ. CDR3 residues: CASSPDRGQLNTEAFF. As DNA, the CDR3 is TGCGCCAGCAGCCCCGACAGGGGGCAATTGAACACTGAAGCTTTCTTT. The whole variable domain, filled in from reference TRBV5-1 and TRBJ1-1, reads KAGVTQTPRYLIKTRGQQVTLSCSPISGHRSVSWYQQTPGQGLQFLFEYFSETQRNKGNFPGRFSGRQFSNSRSEMNVSTLELGDSALYLCASSPDRGQLNTEAFFGQGTRLTVV.

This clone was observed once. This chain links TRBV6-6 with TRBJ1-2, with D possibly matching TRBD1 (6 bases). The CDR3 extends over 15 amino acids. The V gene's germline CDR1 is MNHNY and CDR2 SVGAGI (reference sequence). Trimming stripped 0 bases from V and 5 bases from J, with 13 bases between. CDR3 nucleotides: TGTGCCAGCAGTTACTCGAGGGGGGGCGAGTATGGCTACACCTTC. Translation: CASSYSRGGEYGYTF.

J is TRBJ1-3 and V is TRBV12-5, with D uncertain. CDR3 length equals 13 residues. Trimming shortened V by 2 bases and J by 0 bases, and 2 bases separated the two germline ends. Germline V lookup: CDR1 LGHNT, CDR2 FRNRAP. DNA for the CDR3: TGTGCTAGTGGTTTGCACTCTGGAAACACCATATATTTT. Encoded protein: CASGLHSGNTIYF.

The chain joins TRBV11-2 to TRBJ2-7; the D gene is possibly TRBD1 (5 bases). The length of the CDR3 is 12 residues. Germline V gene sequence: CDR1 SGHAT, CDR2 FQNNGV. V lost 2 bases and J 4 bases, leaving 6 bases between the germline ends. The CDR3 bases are TGTGCCAGCAGCTTACAGGGTTACGAGCAGTACGTC. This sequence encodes CASSLQGYEQYV.

The DNA for the CDR3 is TGTGCCAGTAGTATTCGTGGTGGCCCTGAAGCTTTCTTT. Amino acid sequence: CASSIRGGPEAFF. This chain links TRBV19 with TRBJ1-1; D gene ambiguous. Germline CDR1 reads LNHDA; CDR2 reads SQIVND (reference sequence). Trimming left V 3 bases short and J 6 bases short, with 11 bases between. The CDR3 runs 13 residues.

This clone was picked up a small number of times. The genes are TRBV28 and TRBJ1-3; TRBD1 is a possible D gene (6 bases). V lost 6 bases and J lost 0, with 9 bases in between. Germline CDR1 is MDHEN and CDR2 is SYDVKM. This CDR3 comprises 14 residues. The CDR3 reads CASRTGSSGNTIYF. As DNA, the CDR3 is TGTGCCAGCAGGACAGGAAGCTCTGGAAACACCATATATTTT. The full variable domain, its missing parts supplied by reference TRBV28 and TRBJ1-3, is DVKVTQSSRYLVKRTGEKVFLECVQDMDHENMFWYRQDPGLGLRLIYFSYDVKMKEKGDIPEGYSVSREKKERFSLILESASTNQTSMYLCASRTGSSGNTIYFGEGSWLTVV.

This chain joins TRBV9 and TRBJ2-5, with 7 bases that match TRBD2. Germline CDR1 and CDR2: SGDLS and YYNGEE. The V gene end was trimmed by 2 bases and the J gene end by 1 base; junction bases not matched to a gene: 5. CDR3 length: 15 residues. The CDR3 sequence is CASSVVSGPQETQYF. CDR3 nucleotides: TGTGCCAGCAGCGTCGTTAGCGGGCCCCAAGAGACCCAGTACTTC.

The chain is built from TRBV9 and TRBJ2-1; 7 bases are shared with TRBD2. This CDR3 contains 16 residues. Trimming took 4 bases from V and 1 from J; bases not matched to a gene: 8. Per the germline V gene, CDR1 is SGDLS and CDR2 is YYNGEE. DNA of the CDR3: TGTGCCAGCAGCCTTCTGGGCGGGAGTTCCTACAATGAGCAGTTCTTC. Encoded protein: CASSLLGGSSYNEQFF.

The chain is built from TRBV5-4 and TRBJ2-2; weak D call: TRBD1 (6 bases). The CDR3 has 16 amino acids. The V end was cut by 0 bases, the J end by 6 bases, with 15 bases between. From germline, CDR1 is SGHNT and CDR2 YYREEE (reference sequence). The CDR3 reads CASSLAGRGIAGELFF. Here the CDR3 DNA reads TGTGCCAGCAGCTTGGCCGGCAGGGGAATAGCCGGGGAGCTGTTTTTT.

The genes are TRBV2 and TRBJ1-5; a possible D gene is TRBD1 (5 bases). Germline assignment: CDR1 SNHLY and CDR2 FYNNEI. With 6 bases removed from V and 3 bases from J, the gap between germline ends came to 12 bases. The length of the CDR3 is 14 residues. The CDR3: CASRMGRANQPQHF. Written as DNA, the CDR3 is TGTGCCAGCAGGATGGGCAGGGCCAATCAGCCCCAGCATTTT.

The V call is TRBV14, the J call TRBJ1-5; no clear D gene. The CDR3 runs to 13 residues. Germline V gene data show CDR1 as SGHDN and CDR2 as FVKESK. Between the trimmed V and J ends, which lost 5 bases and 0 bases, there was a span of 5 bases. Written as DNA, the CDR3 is TGTGCCAGCAGCGCGTATAGCAATCAGCCCCAGCATTTT. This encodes CASSAYSNQPQHF.

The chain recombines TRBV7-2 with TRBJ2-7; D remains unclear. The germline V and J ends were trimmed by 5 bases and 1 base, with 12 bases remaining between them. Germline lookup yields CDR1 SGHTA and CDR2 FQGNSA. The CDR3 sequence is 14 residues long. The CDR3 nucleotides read TGTGCCAGCAGCCTAACGACTGGTTCCTACGAGCAGTACTTC. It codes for CASSLTTGSYEQYF.

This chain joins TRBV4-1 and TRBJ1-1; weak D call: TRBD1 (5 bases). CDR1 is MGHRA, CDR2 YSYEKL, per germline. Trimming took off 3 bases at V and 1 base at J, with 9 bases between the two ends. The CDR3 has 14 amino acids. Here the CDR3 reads CASSHGGRNTEAFF. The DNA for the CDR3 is TGCGCCAGCAGCCACGGGGGGAGGAACACTGAAGCTTTCTTT.

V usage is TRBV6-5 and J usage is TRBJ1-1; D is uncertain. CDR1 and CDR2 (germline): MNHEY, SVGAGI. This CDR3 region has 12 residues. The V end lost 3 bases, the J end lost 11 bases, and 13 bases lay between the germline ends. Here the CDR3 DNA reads TGTGCCAGCAGTTATCCGGGAGGAACGGCTTTCTTT. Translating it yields CASSYPGGTAFF.

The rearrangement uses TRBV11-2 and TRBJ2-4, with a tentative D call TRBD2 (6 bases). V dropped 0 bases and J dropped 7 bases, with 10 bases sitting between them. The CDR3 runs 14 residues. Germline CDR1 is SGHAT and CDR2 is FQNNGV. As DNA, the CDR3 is TGTGCCAGCAGCTTAGATCCGGGGAGGAACATTCAGTACTTC. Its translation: CASSLDPGRNIQYF.

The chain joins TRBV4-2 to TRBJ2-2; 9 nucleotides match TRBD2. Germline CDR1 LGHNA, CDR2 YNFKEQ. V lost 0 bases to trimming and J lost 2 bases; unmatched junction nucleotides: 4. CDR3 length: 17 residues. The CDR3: CASSQDHSGRNTGELFF. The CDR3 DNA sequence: TGTGCCAGCAGCCAAGATCATAGCGGGAGAAACACCGGGGAGCTGTTTTTT.